Presented here are 11 T cell receptor beta chains from one specimen sequenced in a study of blood T cell repertoires in COVID-19 (dated by TCRdb to the early 2020s). Libraries were made using the immunoSEQ multiplex PCR assay. TCRdb re-hosts the immuneACCESS table, in-frame sequences only. Its copies lack some clones; in the studies checked, an unresolved V gene accounts for under half of them, and the cause for the rest is not known. This sample has approximately 94,000 clones in its table, and under 90% of those were observed once. Jointly, the top ten make up roughly 24% of the sample. The specimen was peripheral blood. These receptor sequences come from a human donor in a cohort sampled during active COVID-19.

This chain joins TRBV28 and TRBJ2-3; TRBD2 matches at 7 bases. J lost 3 bases, V lost 1 base, and 7 bases had no gene match. CDR3 length: 16 residues. CDR1 and CDR2 (germline): MDHEN, SYDVKM. The CDR3 spells CASSLSGGIVTDTQYF. Written as DNA, the CDR3 is TGTGCCAGCAGTTTATCCGGGGGGATAGTGACAGATACGCAGTATTTT.

DNA of the CDR3: TGTGCCAGCTTACGGGAAGGCAGCTCCTACGAGCAGTACTTC. Translation gives CASLREGSSYEQYF. V and J are TRBV2 and TRBJ2-7, with D possibly TRBD2 on 5 matching bases. Trimming took 8 bases from V and 0 from J, leaving 14 bases between them. From germline, CDR1 is SNHLY and CDR2 FYNNEI. The length of the CDR3 is 14 residues. Full variable domain (outside the CDR3, taken from reference TRBV2 and TRBJ2-7): EPEVTQTPSHQVTQMGQEVILRCVPISNHLYFYWYRQILGQKVEFLVSFYNNEISEKSEIFDDQFSVERPDGSNFTLKIRSTKLEDSAMYFCASLREGSSYEQYFGPGTRLTVT.

The chain couples TRBV7-9 to TRBJ1-1; the D is unclear. Germline V gene lookup returns CDR1 SEHNR and CDR2 FQNEAQ (reference sequence). The CDR3 contains 13 residues. V lost 1 base and J lost 4, with 7 bases in between. CDR3 coding DNA: TGTGCCAGCAGCTTAGGAAGCACCACTGAAGCTTTCTTT. This translates into CASSLGSTTEAFF.

V gene TRBV24-1 combines with J gene TRBJ1-2, with a weak D call TRBD1 (6 bases). Germline CDR1 is KGHDR and CDR2 is SFDVKD. V dropped 5 bases and J dropped 2 bases, with 11 bases sitting between them. The CDR3 contains 14 residues. CDR3 region: CATSGTETNYGYTF. Written as DNA, the CDR3 is TGTGCCACCAGTGGGACAGAGACAAACTATGGCTACACCTTC.

The genes are TRBV9 and TRBJ1-3; D may be TRBD1 (5 bases). The CDR3 runs 16 residues. Per the germline V gene, CDR1 is SGDLS and CDR2 is YYNGEE. Trimming cost V 1 base and J 0 bases, with 11 bases left between them. The CDR3 is CASSVTYRPSGNTIYF. The CDR3 DNA reads TGTGCCAGCAGCGTAACTTACAGGCCCTCTGGAAACACCATATATTTT.

The rearrangement links TRBV5-8 to TRBJ1-5; maybe TRBD1 (5 bases). Looked up from germline, CDR1 is SGHTS and CDR2 is YDEGEE. The V end lost 0 bases, the J end lost 7 bases, and 14 bases lay between the germline ends. The CDR3 contains 15 residues. Written as DNA, the CDR3 is TGTGCCAGCAGCTTGGAAGGGGAAGTGAGGCAGCCCCAGCATTTT. Its protein product is CASSLEGEVRQPQHF.

With respect to this clone: Within the sample, other DNA sequences also encode this same CDR3. This rearrangement joins TRBV24-1 to TRBJ2-1, with 7 nucleotides matching TRBD1. Trimming removed 7 bases from V and 5 bases from J; junction bases left unmatched: 7. The CDR3 totals 14 residues. The germline gives CDR1 KGHDR, CDR2 SFDVKD. The CDR3, as DNA: TGTGCCACCAGGACAGGGCTGGGTGACAATGAGCAGTTCTTC. This translates into CATRTGLGDNEQFF.

The V and J genes are TRBV5-1 and TRBJ1-1; TRBD1 is a possible D gene (5 bases). CDR3 size: 15 residues. V lost 4 bases to trimming and J lost 4 bases, with 17 bases between them. Germline lookup yields CDR1 SGHRS and CDR2 YFSETQ. CDR3: CASSGETGVGTEAFF. DNA of the CDR3: TGCGCCAGCAGCGGGGAGACGGGGGTGGGCACTGAAGCTTTCTTT.

The chain joins TRBV19 to TRBJ2-7, with D tentatively TRBD1 (6 bases). Germline V gene lookup returns CDR1 LNHDA and CDR2 SQIVND (reference sequence). The CDR3 length is 14 residues. Deletions cut 3 bases from V and 3 bases from J, with 12 bases between. As DNA, the CDR3 is TGTGCCAGTAGTATGGCAGGCAGGGGCTACGAGCAGTACTTC. This sequence encodes CASSMAGRGYEQYF.

The V call is TRBV13, the J call TRBJ1-1; no clear D gene. The CDR3 spans 12 residues. Germline V gene data show CDR1 as PRHDT and CDR2 as FYEKMQ (reference sequence). V dropped 3 bases and J dropped 8 bases, with 10 bases sitting between them. CDR3: CASSFSFREAFF. As DNA, the CDR3 is TGTGCCAGCAGCTTTAGTTTTCGAGAAGCTTTCTTT.

This clone was counted only a few times. Here the CDR3 reads CASSQDPPADNYGYTF. CDR3 DNA sequence: TGTGCCAGCAGCCAAGATCCCCCCGCGGATAACTATGGCTACACCTTC. The chain links TRBV3-1 (or the pseudogene TRBV3-2) to TRBJ1-2; D is unclear. This CDR3 region has 16 residues. In germline, CDR1 is LGHDT, CDR2 YNNKEL (reference sequence). The V gene lost 0 bases and the J gene lost 1 base, with 12 bases spanning the gap.